The table lists the clone carrying this TCR beta chain with a count of one. The source of the sample is a study of blood T cell repertoires in COVID-19. Across the study: Samples taken during acute and convalescent COVID-19 were collected in the United States, Italy and Spain.

The cohort comprised adults aged about 18 to 100 years residing in about 25 US areas. Either two negative PCRs, clearance, or symptom resolution qualified Cohort 3 donors as recovered. Study processing details: Estimated nucleated cell counts came from reference gene primer amplification. TCRdb keeps only in-frame clones here, not all; method: immunoSEQ multiplex PCR. V, J and clone size reflect that table, while D and trimming were determined from the DNA. The top ten hold around 2.6% of the sample, which has 230,000 or so clones, approximately 90% seen once. J lost 9 bases, V lost 2 bases, and 6 bases had no gene match. This CDR3 has 15 amino acids. Germline CDR1 is MNHEY and CDR2 is SMNVEV (reference sequence).

The chain joins TRBV27 to TRBJ1-6; 8 positions agree with TRBD1. The source is a woman between 25 and 40 years old who had recovered from COVID-19. The sample consisted of PBMCs or T cells enriched from blood (not recorded which). The CDR3 spells CASSLNTGGSSPLHF. The CDR3 DNA is TGTGCCAGCAGTTTAAACACAGGGGGAAGTTCACCCCTCCACTTT.